This entry lists 16 T cell receptor beta chains sequenced from one sample in a study of T-cell memory formation after mild COVID-19. TCRdb processed the 5' RACE reads anew with MiXCR; each CDR3 protein has one entry. Here the sample spans over 500,000 distinct CDR3 sequences, approximately 15% being singletons. The source material was PBMCs or a T cell subset sorted from them (not recorded which). All receptors derive from an adult woman who had mild COVID-19 (a few samples of this study predate the infection). Cell type and time point are not known.

This chain connects TRBV5-6 to TRBJ2-7; 8 bases line up with TRBD1. The CDR3 consists of 16 residues. CDR1 is SGHDT, CDR2 YYEEEE, per germline. Trimming at V came to 3 bases and at J to 7 bases, leaving 15 bases not matched to a gene. CDR3 DNA sequence: TGTGCCAGCAGCTGGATTCCGGGACAGGCGAGCGGGGAGCAGTACTTC. Protein sequence: CASSWIPGQASGEQYF.

The rearrangement joins TRBV6-5 to TRBJ2-1; 10 bases align to TRBD2. CDR3 size: 18 residues. V lost 4 bases and J lost 7; bases outside the gene matches: 16. Germline CDR1 is MNHEY and CDR2 is SVGAGI. CDR3 in amino acids: CASSLGWSGGVGSNEQFF. The CDR3 DNA is TGTGCCAGCAGTTTAGGGTGGAGCGGGGGGGTCGGTTCGAATGAGCAGTTCTTC.

This chain links TRBV20-1 with TRBJ2-1; 13 bases line up with TRBD2. The CDR3 has 16 residues. Germline loops: CDR1 DFQATT, CDR2 SNEGSKA (reference sequence). The J segment lost 0 bases and the V segment lost 1 base, leaving 0 bases of the junction unmatched. The DNA for the CDR3 is TGCAGTGCTAGAGGACTAGCGGGGGGCTCCTACAATGAGCAGTTCTTC. It is translated as CSARGLAGGSYNEQFF.

The gene calls are TRBV5-1 and TRBJ1-2; D unclear. Trimming cost V 2 bases and J 8 bases, with 25 bases left between them. Germline-derived CDR1 and CDR2 are SGHRS and YFSETQ. This CDR3 is built from 17 residues. CDR3 sequence: CASSFSGPRMPGVGYTF. In nucleotides, the CDR3 is TGCGCCAGCAGCTTCAGCGGACCCCGAATGCCCGGCGTGGGCTACACCTTC.

V usage is TRBV24-1 and J usage is TRBJ2-2, with 7 bases aligning to TRBD1. The germline gives CDR1 KGHDR, CDR2 SFDVKD. The CDR3 loop spans 16 amino acids. Trimming removed 4 bases from V and 0 bases from J; junction bases left unmatched: 4. CDR3 in amino acids: CATSDLGQTNTGELFF. For the CDR3, the DNA is TGTGCCACCAGTGACCTGGGACAGACGAACACCGGGGAGCTGTTTTTT.

The V call is TRBV28, the J call TRBJ2-3; 8 positions agree with TRBD2. J was trimmed by 4 bases and V by 6 bases; bases with no gene match: 18. From germline, CDR1 is MDHEN and CDR2 SYDVKM. CDR3 length: 18 residues. The CDR3 here is CASRRRAGEVSGSDTQYF. The CDR3 DNA reads TGTGCCAGCAGACGGAGAGCGGGAGAGGTCTCGGGCTCAGATACGCAGTATTTT.

This rearrangement joins TRBV4-1 to TRBJ1-5; 9 bases line up with TRBD1. The CDR3 contains 16 residues. Per germline, CDR1 MGHRA and CDR2 YSYEKL. V lost 4 bases and J lost 7; bases outside the gene matches: 11. DNA of the CDR3: TGCGCCAGCAGCCCGTTGGAACAGGGGGCAGGGCAGCCCCAGCATTTT. It translates to CASSPLEQGAGQPQHF.

This rearrangement joins TRBV9 to TRBJ2-5, with TRBD2 matching over 8 bases. The V gene's germline CDR1 is SGDLS and CDR2 YYNGEE. The CDR3 extends over 16 amino acids. With 4 bases clipped from V and 5 bases from J, the junction kept 13 bases outside the gene matches. The CDR3 DNA sequence: TGTGCCAGCAGCAAACTTAGCGGGGCCCCGATCGAGACCCAGTACTTC. Translating gives CASSKLSGAPIETQYF.

The chain uses TRBV12-3 or TRBV12-4 and TRBJ2-2, with 9 positions matching TRBD1. The CDR3 is 15 amino acids. The V gene end was trimmed by 8 bases and the J gene end by 6 bases; junction bases not matched to a gene: 10. The CDR3, as DNA: TGTGCCAGCCGGAAACTACAGGGGGCATCCGGGGAGCTGTTTTTT. It encodes CASRKLQGASGELFF.

This clonotype has a handful of counts. V usage is TRBV7-6 and J usage is TRBJ1-4, with 7 bases aligning to TRBD1. Trimming took 5 bases from V and 4 from J; bases not matched to a gene: 7. The CDR3 spans 15 residues. Germline V gives CDR1 SGHVS, CDR2 FNYEAQ. CDR3 DNA: TGTGCCAGCAGCAGTACCGGACAGGTTAATGAAAAACTGTTTTTT. The encoded protein is CASSSTGQVNEKLFF.

The chain recombines TRBV5-1 with TRBJ2-5; D possibly corresponds to TRBD1 (5 bases). The CDR3 sequence is 14 residues long. V was shortened by 0 bases and J by 4 bases, with 10 bases between the two germline ends. Germline V gives CDR1 SGHRS, CDR2 YFSETQ. The CDR3 loop reads CASSLGAGSETQYF. CDR3 sequence (DNA): TGCGCCAGCAGCTTGGGAGCAGGGTCAGAGACCCAGTACTTC.

This clonotype has more than one count but fewer than ten. Relative to the germline gene, one junction end is altered; a read error may explain this. The V call is TRBV12-3 or TRBV12-4, the J call TRBJ2-1, with 9 bases fitting TRBD2. The CDR3 has 12 residues. The CDR3 protein is CASSSGLASHVF. In nucleotides, the CDR3 is TGTGCCAGCAGCTCAGGACTAGCGAGTCATGTCTTC.

DNA for the CDR3: TGTGCCAGCAGCTTTGGGGGACTTAACCCCTACGAGCAGTACTTC. This codes for CASSFGGLNPYEQYF. This chain connects TRBV5-5 to TRBJ2-7; D might be TRBD2 (6 bases). V lost 2 bases and J lost 2, with 14 bases in between. Germline V gene sequence: CDR1 SGHKS, CDR2 YYEKEE (reference sequence). CDR3 length equals 15 residues.

This clonotype was counted only a few times. This chain connects TRBV7-2 to TRBJ2-5; D is ambiguous. The V and J ends lost 2 bases and 5 bases respectively, with 9 bases between them. CDR3 length: 13 residues. The germline gives CDR1 SGHTA, CDR2 FQGNSA. CDR3 DNA sequence: TGTGCCAGCAGCTTATCTAGGTGGGAGACCCAGTACTTC. Encoded protein: CASSLSRWETQYF.

This sequence joins TRBV7-9 and TRBJ2-7; D gene uncertain. Trimming stripped 5 bases from V and 2 bases from J, with 10 bases between. The CDR3 has 13 amino acids. Germline V gene lookup returns CDR1 SEHNR and CDR2 FQNEAQ (reference sequence). CDR3 nucleotides: TGTGCCAGCAGCCCCCCTAGTGCCTACGAGCAGTACTTC. It is translated as CASSPPSAYEQYF.

This chain uses TRBV20-1 with TRBJ1-5; tentatively, D is TRBD1 (6 bases). The CDR3 has 15 amino acids. Per germline, CDR1 DFQATT and CDR2 SNEGSKA (reference sequence). V shed 0 bases and J shed 0 bases, with 9 bases lying between them. The chain's CDR3 is CSARETGSSNQPQHF. CDR3 nucleotide sequence: TGCAGTGCTAGAGAGACAGGATCTAGCAATCAGCCCCAGCATTTT.